This T cell receptor (beta chain) was retrieved from a study of blood T cell repertoires in COVID-19. Across the study: T cells, B-cell-depleted T cells, or PBMCs supplied cDNA or gDNA.

Germline V gives CDR1 MNHEY, CDR2 SVGAGI. CDR3 length equals 14 residues. V lost 8 bases, J lost 2 bases, and 10 bases lay in between. In the authors' methods: Nucleated cell number was recorded as an estimate derived from reference gene primer amplification. Produced via immunoSEQ multiplex PCR; TCRdb's table is partial and in-frame only. V and J calls and clone size are those listed in that table; D and trimming were worked out from the DNA. This table holds 120,000 to 150,000 clones, roughly 87% found once. This clonotype originated in a woman in her forties or fifties with acute or convalescent COVID-19. Sequencing was carried out using peripheral blood. V and J are TRBV6-5 and TRBJ2-6; D is perhaps TRBD1 (6 bases). This CDR3 is CASLNRAGANVLTF. The CDR3 coding sequence is TGTGCCAGCCTGAACAGGGCTGGGGCCAACGTCCTGACTTTC.